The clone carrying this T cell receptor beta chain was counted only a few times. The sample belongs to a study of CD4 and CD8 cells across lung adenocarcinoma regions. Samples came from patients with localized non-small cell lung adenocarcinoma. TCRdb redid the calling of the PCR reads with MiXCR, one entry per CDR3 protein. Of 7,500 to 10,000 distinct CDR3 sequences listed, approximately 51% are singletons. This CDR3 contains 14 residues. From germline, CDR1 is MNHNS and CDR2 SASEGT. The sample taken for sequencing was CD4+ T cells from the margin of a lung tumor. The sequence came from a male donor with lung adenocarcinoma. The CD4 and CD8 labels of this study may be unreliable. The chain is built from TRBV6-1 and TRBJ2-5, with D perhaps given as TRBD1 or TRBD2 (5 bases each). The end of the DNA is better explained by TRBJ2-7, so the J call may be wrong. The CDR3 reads CASSAGTASYEQYF. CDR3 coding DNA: TGTGCCAGCAGTGCCGGGACCGCTTCCTACGAGCAGTACTTC.